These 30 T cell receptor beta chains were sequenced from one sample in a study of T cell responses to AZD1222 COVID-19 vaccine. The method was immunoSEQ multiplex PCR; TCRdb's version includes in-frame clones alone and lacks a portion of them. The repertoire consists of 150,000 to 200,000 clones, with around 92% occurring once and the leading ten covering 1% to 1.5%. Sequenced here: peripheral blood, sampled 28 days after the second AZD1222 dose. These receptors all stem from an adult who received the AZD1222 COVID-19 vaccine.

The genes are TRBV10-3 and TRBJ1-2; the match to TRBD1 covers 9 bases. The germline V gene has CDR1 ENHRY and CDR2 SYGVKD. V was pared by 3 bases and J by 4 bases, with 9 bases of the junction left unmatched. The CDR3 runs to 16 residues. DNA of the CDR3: TGTGCCATCAGTGACCCTTCACAGGGGGCTTCCTATGGCTACACCTTC. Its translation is CAISDPSQGASYGYTF.

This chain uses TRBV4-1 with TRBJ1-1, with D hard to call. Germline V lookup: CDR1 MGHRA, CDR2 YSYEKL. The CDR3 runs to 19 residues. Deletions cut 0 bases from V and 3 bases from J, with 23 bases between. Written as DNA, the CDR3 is TGCGCCAGCAGCCAAGAGGACGGAAGGAGTCCCCCGCGGGACACTGAAGCTTTCTTT. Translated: CASSQEDGRSPPRDTEAFF.

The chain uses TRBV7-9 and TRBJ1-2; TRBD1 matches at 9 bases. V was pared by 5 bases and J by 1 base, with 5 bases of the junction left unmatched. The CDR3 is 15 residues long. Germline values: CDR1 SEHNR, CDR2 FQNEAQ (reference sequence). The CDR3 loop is CASSPRDRVNYGYTF. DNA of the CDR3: TGTGCCAGCAGCCCCCGGGACAGGGTTAACTATGGCTACACCTTC.

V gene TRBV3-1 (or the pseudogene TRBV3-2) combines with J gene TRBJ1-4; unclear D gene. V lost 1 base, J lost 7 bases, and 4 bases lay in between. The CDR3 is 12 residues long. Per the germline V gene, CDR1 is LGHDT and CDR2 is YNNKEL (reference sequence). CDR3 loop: CASSQGTEKLFF. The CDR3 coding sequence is TGTGCCAGCAGCCAAGGTACTGAAAAACTGTTTTTT.

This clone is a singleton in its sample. The CDR3 coding sequence is TGTGCCAGCAGCCCTGGGGGGCTTAGCAATCAGCCCCAGCATTTT. Protein product: CASSPGGLSNQPQHF. The rearrangement uses TRBV7-8 and TRBJ1-5, with D tentatively TRBD1 (6 bases). The CDR3 is made up of 15 amino acids. CDR1 is SGHVS and CDR2 is FQNEAQ in the germline V gene. Deletions cut 5 bases from V and 0 bases from J, with 11 bases between.

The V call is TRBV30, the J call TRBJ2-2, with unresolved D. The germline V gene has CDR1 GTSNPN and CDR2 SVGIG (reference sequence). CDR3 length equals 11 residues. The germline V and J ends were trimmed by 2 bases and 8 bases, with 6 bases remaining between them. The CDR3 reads CAWSPSGELFF. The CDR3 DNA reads TGTGCCTGGAGTCCCTCAGGGGAGCTGTTTTTT.

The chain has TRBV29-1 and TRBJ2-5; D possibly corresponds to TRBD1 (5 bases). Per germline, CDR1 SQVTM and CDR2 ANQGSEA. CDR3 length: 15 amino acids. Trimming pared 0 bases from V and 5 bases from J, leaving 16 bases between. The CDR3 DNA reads TGCAGCGTTGAAGATCCCCAGATGGGGCAGGAGACCCAGTACTTC. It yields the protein CSVEDPQMGQETQYF.

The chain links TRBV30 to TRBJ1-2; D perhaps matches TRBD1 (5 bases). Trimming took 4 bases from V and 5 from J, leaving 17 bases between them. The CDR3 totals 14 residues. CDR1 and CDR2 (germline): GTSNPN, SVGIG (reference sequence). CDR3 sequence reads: CAWTEGPPGYGYTF. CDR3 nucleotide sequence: TGTGCCTGGACCGAGGGCCCTCCAGGGTATGGCTACACCTTC.

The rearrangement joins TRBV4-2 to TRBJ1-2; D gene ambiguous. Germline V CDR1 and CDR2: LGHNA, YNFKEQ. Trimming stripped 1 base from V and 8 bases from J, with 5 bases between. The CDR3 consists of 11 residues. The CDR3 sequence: CASSQVGGYTF. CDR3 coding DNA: TGTGCCAGCAGCCAAGTAGGGGGCTACACCTTC.

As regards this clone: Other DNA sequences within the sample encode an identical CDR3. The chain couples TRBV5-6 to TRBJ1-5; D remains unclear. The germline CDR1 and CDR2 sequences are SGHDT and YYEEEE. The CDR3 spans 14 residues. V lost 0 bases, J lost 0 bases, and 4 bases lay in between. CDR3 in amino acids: CASSLGLSNQPQHF. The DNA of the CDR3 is TGTGCCAGCAGCTTGGGACTTAGCAATCAGCCCCAGCATTTT. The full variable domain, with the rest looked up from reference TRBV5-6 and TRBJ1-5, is DAGVTQSPTHLIKTRGQQVTLRCSPKSGHDTVSWYQQALGQGPQFIFQYYEEEERQRGNFPDRFSGHQFPNYSSELNVNALLLGDSALYLCASSLGLSNQPQHFGDGTRLSIL.

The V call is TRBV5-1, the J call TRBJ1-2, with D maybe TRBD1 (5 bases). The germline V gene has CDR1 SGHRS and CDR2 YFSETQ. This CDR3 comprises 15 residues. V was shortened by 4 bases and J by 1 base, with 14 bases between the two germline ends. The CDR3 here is CASSLTPRGNYGYTF. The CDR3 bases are TGCGCCAGCAGCCTTACACCGAGGGGTAACTATGGCTACACCTTC.

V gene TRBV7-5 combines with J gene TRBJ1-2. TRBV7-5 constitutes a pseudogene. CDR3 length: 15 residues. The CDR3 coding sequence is TGTGCCAGAAGCTTAAACTACACATCGGGGTATGGCTACACCTTC. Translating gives CARSLNYTSGYGYTF.

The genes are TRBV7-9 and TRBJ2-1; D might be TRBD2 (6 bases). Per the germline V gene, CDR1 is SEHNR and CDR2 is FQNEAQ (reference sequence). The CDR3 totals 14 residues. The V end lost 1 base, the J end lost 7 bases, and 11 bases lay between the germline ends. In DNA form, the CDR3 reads TGTGCCAGCAGCTTAGTCGCAGCGGGTAATGAGCAGTTCTTC. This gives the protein CASSLVAAGNEQFF.

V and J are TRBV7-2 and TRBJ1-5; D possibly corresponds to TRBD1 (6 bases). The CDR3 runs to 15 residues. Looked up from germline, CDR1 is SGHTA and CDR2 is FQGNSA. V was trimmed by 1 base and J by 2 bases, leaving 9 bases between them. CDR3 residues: CASSLGAGGNQPQHF. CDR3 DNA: TGTGCCAGCAGCTTAGGGGCAGGGGGCAATCAGCCCCAGCATTTT.

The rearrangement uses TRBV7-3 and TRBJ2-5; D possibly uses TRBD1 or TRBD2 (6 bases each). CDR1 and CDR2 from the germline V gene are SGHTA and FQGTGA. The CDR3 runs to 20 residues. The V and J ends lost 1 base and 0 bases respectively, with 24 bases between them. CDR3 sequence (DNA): TGTGCCAGCAGCTTAATCGCCCCAGGAAGAGGGGGGAATAACCAAGAGACCCAGTACTTC. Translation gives CASSLIAPGRGGNNQETQYF.

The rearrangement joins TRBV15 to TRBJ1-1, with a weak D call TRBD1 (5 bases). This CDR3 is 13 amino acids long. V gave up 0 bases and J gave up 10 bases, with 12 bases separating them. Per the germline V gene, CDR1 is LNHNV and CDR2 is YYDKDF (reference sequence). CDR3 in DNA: TGTGCCACCAGCAGAGAGGCCGTGGGGGGAGCTTTCTTT. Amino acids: CATSREAVGGAFF.

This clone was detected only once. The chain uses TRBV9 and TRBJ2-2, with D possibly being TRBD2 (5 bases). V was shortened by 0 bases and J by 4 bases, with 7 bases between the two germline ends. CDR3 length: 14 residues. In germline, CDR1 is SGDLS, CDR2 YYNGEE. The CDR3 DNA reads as TGTGCCAGCAGCGTAGTGGCGGGCACCGGGGAGCTGTTTTTT. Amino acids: CASSVVAGTGELFF. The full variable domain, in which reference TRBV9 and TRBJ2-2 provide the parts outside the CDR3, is DSGVTQTPKHLITATGQRVTLRCSPRSGDLSVYWYQQSLDQGLQFLIQYYNGEERAKGNILERFSAQQFPDLHSELNLSSLELGDSALYFCASSVVAGTGELFFGEGSRLTVL.

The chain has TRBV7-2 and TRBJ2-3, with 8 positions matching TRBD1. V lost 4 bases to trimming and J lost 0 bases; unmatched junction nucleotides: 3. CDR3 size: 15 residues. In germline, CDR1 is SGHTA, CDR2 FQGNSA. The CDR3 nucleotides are TGTGCCAGCAGCTCCAGGGGGCGCAGCACAGATACGCAGTATTTT. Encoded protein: CASSSRGRSTDTQYF.

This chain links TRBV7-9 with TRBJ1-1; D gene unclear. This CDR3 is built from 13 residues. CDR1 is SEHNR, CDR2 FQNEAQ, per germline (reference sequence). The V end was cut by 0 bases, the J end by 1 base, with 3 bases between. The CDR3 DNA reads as TGTGCCAGCAGCTTAGCTCGGAACACTGAAGCTTTCTTT. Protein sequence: CASSLARNTEAFF. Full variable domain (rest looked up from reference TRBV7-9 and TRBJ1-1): DTGVSQNPRHKITKRGQNVTFRCDPISEHNRLYWYRQTLGQGPEFLTYFQNEAQLEKSRLLSDRFSAERPKGSFSTLEIQRTEQGDSAMYLCASSLARNTEAFFGQGTRLTVV.

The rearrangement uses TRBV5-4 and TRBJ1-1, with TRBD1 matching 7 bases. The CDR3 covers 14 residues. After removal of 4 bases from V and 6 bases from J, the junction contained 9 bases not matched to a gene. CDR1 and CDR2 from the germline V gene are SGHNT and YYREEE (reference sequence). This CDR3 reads CASSRTQGDPEAFF. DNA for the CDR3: TGTGCCAGCAGCCGGACCCAGGGGGACCCTGAAGCTTTCTTT. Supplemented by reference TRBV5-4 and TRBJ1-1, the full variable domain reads ETGVTQSPTHLIKTRGQQVTLRCSSQSGHNTVSWYQQALGQGPQFIFQYYREEENGRGNFPPRFSGLQFPNYSSELNVNALELDDSALYLCASSRTQGDPEAFFGQGTRLTVV.

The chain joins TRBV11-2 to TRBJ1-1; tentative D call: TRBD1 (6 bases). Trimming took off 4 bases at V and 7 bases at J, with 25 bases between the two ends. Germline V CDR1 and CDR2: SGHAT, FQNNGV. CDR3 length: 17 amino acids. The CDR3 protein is CASSWKTDRRGTYEAFF. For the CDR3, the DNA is TGTGCCAGCAGCTGGAAGACAGACAGGCGAGGAACTTATGAAGCTTTCTTT.

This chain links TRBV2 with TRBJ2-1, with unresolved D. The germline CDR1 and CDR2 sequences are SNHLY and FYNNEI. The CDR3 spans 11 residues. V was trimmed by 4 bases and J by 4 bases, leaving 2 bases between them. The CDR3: CASSVYNEQFF. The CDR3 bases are TGTGCCAGCAGTGTGTACAATGAGCAGTTCTTC.

The CDR3 protein is CAWSVGQGGGYTF. In DNA, the CDR3 is TGTGCCTGGAGTGTAGGGCAGGGGGGCGGCTACACCTTC. V is TRBV30 and J is TRBJ1-2; TRBD1 matches at 7 bases. V gave up 0 bases and J gave up 8 bases; unmatched junction bases: 6. The CDR3 extends over 13 amino acids. Germline values: CDR1 GTSNPN, CDR2 SVGIG (reference sequence).

The CDR3 region has the DNA TGTGCCAGCAGAAGGACAGGGGAGGAGGTCTACACCTTC. It is translated as CASRRTGEEVYTF. The chain combines TRBV28 with TRBJ1-2; 9 positions agree with TRBD1. The CDR3 covers 13 residues. Germline V gives CDR1 MDHEN, CDR2 SYDVKM. With V trimmed by 6 bases and J by 10 bases, 9 bases remained unmatched.

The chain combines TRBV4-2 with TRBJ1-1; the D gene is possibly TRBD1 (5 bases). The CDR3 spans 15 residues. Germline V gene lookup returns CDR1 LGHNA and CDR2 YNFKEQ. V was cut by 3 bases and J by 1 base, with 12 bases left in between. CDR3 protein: CASSQREGPNTEAFF. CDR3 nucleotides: TGTGCCAGCAGCCAGAGGGAGGGACCGAACACTGAAGCTTTCTTT.

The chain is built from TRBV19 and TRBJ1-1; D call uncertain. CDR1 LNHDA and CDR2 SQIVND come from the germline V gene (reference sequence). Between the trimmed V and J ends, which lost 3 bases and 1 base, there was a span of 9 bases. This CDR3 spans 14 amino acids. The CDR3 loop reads CASSMAGWNTEAFF. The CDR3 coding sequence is TGTGCCAGTAGTATGGCGGGATGGAACACTGAAGCTTTCTTT.

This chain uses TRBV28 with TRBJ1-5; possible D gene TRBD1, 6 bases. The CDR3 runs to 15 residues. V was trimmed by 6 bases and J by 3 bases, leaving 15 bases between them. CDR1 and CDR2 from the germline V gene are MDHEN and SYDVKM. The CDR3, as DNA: TGTGCCAGCAGCCCCATCGGACAGATCAATCAGCCCCAGCATTTT. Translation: CASSPIGQINQPQHF.

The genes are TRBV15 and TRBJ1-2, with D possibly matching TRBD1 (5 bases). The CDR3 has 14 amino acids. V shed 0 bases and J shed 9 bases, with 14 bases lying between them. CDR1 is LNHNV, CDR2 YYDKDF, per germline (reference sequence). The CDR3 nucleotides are TGTGCCACCAGCAGAGATCCTTTAGGGGTGAGCTACACCTTC. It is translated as CATSRDPLGVSYTF. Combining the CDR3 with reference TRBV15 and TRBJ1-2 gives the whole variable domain DAMVIQNPRYQVTQFGKPVTLSCSQTLNHNVMYWYQQKSSQAPKLLFHYYDKDFNNEADTPDNFQSRRPNTSFCFLDIRSPGLGDTAMYLCATSRDPLGVSYTFGSGTRLTVV.

The CDR3 coding sequence is TGTGCCAGCAGGAGACAGGGGAATGGCTACACCTTC. This codes for CASRRQGNGYTF. The chain carries TRBV6-5 and TRBJ1-2, with 8 bases that match TRBD1. The germline V gene encodes CDR1 MNHEY and CDR2 SVGAGI. The length of the CDR3 is 12 residues. Trimming cost V 6 bases and J 6 bases; bases outside gene matches: 3.

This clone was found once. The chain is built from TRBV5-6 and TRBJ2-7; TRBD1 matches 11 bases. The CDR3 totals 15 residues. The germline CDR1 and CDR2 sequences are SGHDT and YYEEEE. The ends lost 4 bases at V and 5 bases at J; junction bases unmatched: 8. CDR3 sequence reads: CASSTGTGGRNEQYF. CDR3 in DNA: TGTGCCAGCAGCACTGGGACAGGGGGGAGAAACGAGCAGTACTTC. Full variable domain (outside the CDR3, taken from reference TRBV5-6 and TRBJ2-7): DAGVTQSPTHLIKTRGQQVTLRCSPKSGHDTVSWYQQALGQGPQFIFQYYEEEERQRGNFPDRFSGHQFPNYSSELNVNALLLGDSALYLCASSTGTGGRNEQYFGPGTRLTVT.